This entry lists 8 T cell receptor beta chains sequenced from one sample in a study of T cell clonotyping in hematopoietic cell transplantation. Sequencing was performed with immunoSEQ multiplex PCR; in TCRdb, only in-frame clones are kept and a portion is missing. The sample has approximately 70,000 clones; 94% are singletons. Sequencing was performed on peripheral blood mononuclear cells. These receptors all stem from a man aged 50 to 59 in good health. Some clones in this sample may be carry-over from other donors' samples.

This chain joins TRBV6-5 and TRBJ1-2; the match to TRBD1 covers 11 bases. The CDR3 is 16 amino acids. Germline lookup yields CDR1 MNHEY and CDR2 SVGAGI. Germline trimming cut 0 bases from V and 4 bases from J; bases unmatched to any gene: 4. The CDR3 sequence is CASSYSGQGAFYGYTF. In nucleotides, the CDR3 is TGTGCCAGCAGTTACTCAGGACAGGGGGCGTTCTATGGCTACACCTTC.

The rearrangement uses TRBV6-1 and TRBJ2-3; 7 bases fit TRBD1. Trimming cost V 3 bases and J 4 bases; bases outside gene matches: 10. Germline V gene lookup returns CDR1 MNHNS and CDR2 SASEGT. The CDR3 is 16 amino acids. The CDR3 sequence: CASSEPTGSGADTQYF. The CDR3 bases are TGTGCCAGCAGTGAGCCGACAGGGTCGGGCGCAGATACGCAGTATTTT.

The chain has TRBV23-1 and TRBJ2-1; the D gene could be TRBD1 or TRBD2 (5 bases each). TRBV23-1 is reported as an ORF; its role is uncertain. The CDR3 contains 11 residues. The V gene lost 8 bases and the J gene lost 15 bases, with 17 bases spanning the gap. The CDR3: CASGTPGRWFF. CDR3 in DNA: TGCGCCAGCGGCACCCCGGGACGGTGGTTCTTC.

The DNA for the CDR3 is TGCGCCAGCAGCAACCGGGACAGCTCGAACACCGGGGAGCTGTTTTTT. It encodes CASSNRDSSNTGELFF. This sequence joins TRBV5-1 and TRBJ2-2; 7 nucleotides agree with TRBD1. V dropped 4 bases and J dropped 0; count of bases not matched to a gene: 6. CDR1 and CDR2 from the germline V gene are SGHRS and YFSETQ. The CDR3 consists of 16 residues. The variable domain in full, with the rest retrieved from reference TRBV5-1 and TRBJ2-2, is KAGVTQTPRYLIKTRGQQVTLSCSPISGHRSVSWYQQTPGQGLQFLFEYFSETQRNKGNFPGRFSGRQFSNSRSEMNVSTLELGDSALYLCASSNRDSSNTGELFFGEGSRLTVL.

This clone was seen just once. At one boundary the junction diverges from the germline segment, which might be a read error. The chain uses TRBV7-7 and TRBJ2-2, with no clear D. Germline CDR1 reads SSHAT; CDR2 reads FNYEAQ (reference sequence). CDR3 length: 17 residues. This chain's CDR3 is CASSLDLESANTGELFF. In DNA, the CDR3 is TGTGCTAGCAGCTTAGATTTGGAGTCGGCGAACACCGGGGAGCTGTTTTTT.

The V call is TRBV28, the J call TRBJ1-2; TRBD1 agrees at 8 bases. V shed 5 bases and J 4 bases; nucleotides not matched to a gene: 9. The V gene's germline CDR1 is MDHEN and CDR2 SYDVKM. The CDR3 consists of 15 residues. The CDR3: CASSASQGGVYGYTF. The CDR3 DNA is TGTGCCAGCAGTGCATCACAGGGGGGAGTCTATGGCTACACCTTC.

This clone was observed a handful of times. The rearrangement links TRBV19 to TRBJ2-2; D unclear. V shed 2 bases and J shed 4 bases, with 2 bases lying between them. Germline lookup yields CDR1 LNHDA and CDR2 SQIVND (reference sequence). This CDR3 contains 12 residues. This chain's CDR3 is CASSITTGELFF. DNA for the CDR3: TGTGCCAGTAGTATAACCACCGGGGAGCTGTTTTTT. The full variable domain, with the rest looked up from reference TRBV19 and TRBJ2-2, is DGGITQSPKYLFRKEGQNVTLSCEQNLNHDAMYWYRQDPGQGLRLIYYSQIVNDFQKGDIAEGYSVSREKKESFPLTVTSAQKNPTAFYLCASSITTGELFFGEGSRLTVL.

CDR3 region: CASSPIKQGADTQYF. CDR3 nucleotides: TGTGCCAGCAGCCCTATAAAACAGGGGGCAGATACGCAGTATTTT. The V call is TRBV5-4, the J call TRBJ2-3; the match to TRBD1 covers 8 bases. CDR3 size: 15 residues. V lost 4 bases to trimming and J lost 4 bases; unmatched junction nucleotides: 8. Germline V gives CDR1 SGHNT, CDR2 YYREEE (reference sequence).